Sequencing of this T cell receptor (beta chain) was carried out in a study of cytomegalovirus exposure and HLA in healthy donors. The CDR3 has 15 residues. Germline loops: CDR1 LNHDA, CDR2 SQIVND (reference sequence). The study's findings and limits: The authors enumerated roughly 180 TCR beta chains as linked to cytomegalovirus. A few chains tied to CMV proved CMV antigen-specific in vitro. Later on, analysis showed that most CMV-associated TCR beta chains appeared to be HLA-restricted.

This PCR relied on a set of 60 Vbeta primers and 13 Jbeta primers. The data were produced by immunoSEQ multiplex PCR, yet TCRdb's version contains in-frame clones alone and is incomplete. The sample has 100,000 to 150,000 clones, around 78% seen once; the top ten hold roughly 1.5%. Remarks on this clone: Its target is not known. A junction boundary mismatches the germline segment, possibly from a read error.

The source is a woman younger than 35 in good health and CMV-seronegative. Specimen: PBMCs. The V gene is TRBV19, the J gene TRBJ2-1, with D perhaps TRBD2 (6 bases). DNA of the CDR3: TGTGCCAGTAGTATCCTGGGGGGATCGTACAATCAGCAGTTCTTC. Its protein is CASSILGGSYNQQFF. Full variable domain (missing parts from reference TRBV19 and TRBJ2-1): DGGITQSPKYLFRKEGQNVTLSCEQNLNHDAMYWYRQDPGQGLRLIYYSQIVNDFQKGDIAEGYSVSREKKESFPLTVTSAQKNPTAFYLCASSILGGSYNQQFFGPGTRLTVL.